This T cell receptor (beta chain) was obtained from a study of blood T cell repertoires in COVID-19. Looking at the study overall: Sites across the United States, Italy and Spain contributed samples from acute and convalescent COVID-19. T cells, B-cell-depleted T cells, or PBMCs supplied cDNA or gDNA.

Seattle's enrolled individuals joined amid active infection and were then monitored longitudinally. Original handling: Reference gene primer amplification yielded estimated nucleated cell counts. Assay used: immunoSEQ multiplex PCR; TCRdb lists only in-frame clones, some missing. Clone size and V and J calls were adopted from that table, with D and trimming inferred from the DNA. The sample records roughly 120,000 clones, 85% being singletons. Sequencing was done on a sample of peripheral blood. This clonotype was sampled from a woman older than 75 with COVID-19, enrolled during active disease.

The CDR3 sequence: CASRGQGARGETQYF. CDR3 nucleotide sequence: TGTGCCAGCAGGGGGCAGGGAGCAAGGGGGGAGACCCAGTACTTC. The gene calls are TRBV27 and TRBJ2-5; possibly TRBD1 for D (6 bases). V dropped 6 bases and J dropped 5 bases, with 19 bases sitting between them. This CDR3 is 15 amino acids long. Germline V gives CDR1 MNHEY, CDR2 SMNVEV (reference sequence).